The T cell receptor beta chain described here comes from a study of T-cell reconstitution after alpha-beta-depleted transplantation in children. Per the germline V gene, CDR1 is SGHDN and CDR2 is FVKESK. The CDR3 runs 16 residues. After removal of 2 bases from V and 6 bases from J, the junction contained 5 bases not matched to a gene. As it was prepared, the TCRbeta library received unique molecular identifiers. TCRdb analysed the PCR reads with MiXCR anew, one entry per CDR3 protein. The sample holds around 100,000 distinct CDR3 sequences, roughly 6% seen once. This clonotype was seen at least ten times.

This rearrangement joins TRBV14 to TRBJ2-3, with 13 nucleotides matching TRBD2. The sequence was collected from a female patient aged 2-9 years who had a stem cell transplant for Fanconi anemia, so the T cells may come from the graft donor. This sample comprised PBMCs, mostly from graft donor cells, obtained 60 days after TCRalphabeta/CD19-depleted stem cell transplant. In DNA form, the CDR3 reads TGTGCCAGCAGCCAACGACTAGCGGGAGGATTCGATACGCAGTATTTT. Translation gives CASSQRLAGGFDTQYF.